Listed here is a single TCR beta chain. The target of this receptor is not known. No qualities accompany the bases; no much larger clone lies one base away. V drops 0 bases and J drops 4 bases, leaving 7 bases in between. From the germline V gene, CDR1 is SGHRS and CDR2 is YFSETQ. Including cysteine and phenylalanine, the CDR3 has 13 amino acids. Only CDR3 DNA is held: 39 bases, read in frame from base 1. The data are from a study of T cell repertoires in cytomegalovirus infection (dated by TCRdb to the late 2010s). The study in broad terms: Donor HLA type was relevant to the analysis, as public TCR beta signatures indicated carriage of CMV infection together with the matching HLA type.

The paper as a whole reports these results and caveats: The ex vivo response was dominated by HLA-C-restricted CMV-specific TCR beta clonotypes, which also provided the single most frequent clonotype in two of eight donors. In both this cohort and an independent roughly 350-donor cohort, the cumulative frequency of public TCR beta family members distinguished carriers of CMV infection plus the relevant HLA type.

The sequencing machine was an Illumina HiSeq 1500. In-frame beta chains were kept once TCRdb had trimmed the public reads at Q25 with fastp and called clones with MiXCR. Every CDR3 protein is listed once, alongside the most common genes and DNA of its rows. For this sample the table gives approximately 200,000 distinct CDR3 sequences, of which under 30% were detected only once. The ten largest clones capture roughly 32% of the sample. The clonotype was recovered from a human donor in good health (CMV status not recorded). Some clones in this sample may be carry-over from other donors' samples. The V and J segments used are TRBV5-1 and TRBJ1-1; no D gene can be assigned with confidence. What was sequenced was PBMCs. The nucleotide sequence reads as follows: TGCGCCAGCAGCTTGGACAGCATCACTGAAGCTTTCTTT. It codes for CASSLDSITEAFF.